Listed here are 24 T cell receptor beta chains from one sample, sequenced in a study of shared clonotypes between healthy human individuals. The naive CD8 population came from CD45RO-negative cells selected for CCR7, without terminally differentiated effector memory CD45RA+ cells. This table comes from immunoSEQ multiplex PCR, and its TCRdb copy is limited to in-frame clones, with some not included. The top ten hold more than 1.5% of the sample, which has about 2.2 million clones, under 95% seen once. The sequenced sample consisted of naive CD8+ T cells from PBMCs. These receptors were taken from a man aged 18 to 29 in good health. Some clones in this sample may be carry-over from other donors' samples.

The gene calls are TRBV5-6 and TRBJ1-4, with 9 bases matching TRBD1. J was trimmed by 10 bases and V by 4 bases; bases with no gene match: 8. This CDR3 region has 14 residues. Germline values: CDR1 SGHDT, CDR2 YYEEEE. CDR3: CASSKPGQGAKLFF. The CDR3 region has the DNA TGTGCCAGCAGCAAGCCGGGACAGGGAGCAAAACTGTTTTTT.

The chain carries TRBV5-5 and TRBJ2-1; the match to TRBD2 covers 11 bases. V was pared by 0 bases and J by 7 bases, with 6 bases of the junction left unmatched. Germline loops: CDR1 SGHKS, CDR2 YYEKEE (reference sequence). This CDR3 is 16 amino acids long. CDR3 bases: TGTGCCAGCAGCTTGGGTAGCGGGAGGGCATTGAATGAGCAGTTCTTC. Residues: CASSLGSGRALNEQFF.

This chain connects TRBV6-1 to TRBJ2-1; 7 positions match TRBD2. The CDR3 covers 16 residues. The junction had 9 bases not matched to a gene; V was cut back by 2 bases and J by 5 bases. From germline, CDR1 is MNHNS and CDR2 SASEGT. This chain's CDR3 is CASSELGSGMNNEQFF. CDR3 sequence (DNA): TGTGCCAGCAGTGAACTCGGAAGCGGGATGAACAATGAGCAGTTCTTC.

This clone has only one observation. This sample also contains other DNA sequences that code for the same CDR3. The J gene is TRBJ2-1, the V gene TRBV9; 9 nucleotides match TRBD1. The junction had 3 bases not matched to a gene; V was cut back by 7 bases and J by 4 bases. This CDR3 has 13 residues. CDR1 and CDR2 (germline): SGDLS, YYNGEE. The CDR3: CASGQGTYNEQFF. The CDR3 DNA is TGTGCCAGCGGACAGGGGACATACAATGAGCAGTTCTTC.

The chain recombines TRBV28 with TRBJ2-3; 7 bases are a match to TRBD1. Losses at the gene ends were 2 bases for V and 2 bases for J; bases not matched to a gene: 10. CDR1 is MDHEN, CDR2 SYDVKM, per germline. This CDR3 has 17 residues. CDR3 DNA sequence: TGTGCCAGCAGTTTACCTAGCAGACAGGGCCTCACAGATACGCAGTATTTT. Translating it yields CASSLPSRQGLTDTQYF.

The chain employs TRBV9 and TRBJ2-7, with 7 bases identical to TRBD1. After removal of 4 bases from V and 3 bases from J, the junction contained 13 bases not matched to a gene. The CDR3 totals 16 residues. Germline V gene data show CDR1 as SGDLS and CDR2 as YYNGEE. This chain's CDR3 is CASSKFGTEPFYEQYF. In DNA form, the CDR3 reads TGTGCCAGCAGCAAATTTGGGACAGAGCCTTTCTACGAGCAGTACTTC. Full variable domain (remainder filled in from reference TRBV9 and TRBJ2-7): DSGVTQTPKHLITATGQRVTLRCSPRSGDLSVYWYQQSLDQGLQFLIQYYNGEERAKGNILERFSAQQFPDLHSELNLSSLELGDSALYFCASSKFGTEPFYEQYFGPGTRLTVT.

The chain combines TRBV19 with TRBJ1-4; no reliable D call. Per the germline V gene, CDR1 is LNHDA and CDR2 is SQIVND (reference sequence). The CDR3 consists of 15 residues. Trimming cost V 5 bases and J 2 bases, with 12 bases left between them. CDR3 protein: CASSLYIPTNEKLFF. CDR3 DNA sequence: TGTGCCAGTAGTCTTTACATCCCGACTAATGAAAAACTGTTTTTT.

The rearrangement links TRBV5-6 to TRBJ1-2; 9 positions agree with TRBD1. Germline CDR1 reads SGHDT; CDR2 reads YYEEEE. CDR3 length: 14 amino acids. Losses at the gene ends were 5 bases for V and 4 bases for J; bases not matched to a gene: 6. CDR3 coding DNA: TGTGCCAGCAGTTTCATACAGGGGGCCTATGGCTACACCTTC. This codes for CASSFIQGAYGYTF.

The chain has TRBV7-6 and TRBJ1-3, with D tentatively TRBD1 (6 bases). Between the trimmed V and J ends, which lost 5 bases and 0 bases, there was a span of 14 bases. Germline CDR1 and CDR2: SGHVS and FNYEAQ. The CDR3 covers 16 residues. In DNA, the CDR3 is TGTGCCAGCAGCCACCGACAGGATACCTCTGGAAACACCATATATTTT. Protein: CASSHRQDTSGNTIYF.

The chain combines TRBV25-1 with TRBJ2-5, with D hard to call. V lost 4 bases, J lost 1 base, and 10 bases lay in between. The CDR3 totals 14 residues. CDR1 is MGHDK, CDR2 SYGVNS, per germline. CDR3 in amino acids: CASSGQQFQETQYF. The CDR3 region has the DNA TGTGCCAGCAGTGGGCAACAGTTCCAAGAGACCCAGTACTTC.

The CDR3 is CASRGGASGSYYEQYF. The CDR3 DNA sequence: TGTGCCAGCCGGGGGGGCGCGTCCGGATCCTACTACGAGCAGTACTTC. The V call is TRBV28, the J call TRBJ2-7; 8 nucleotides align to TRBD2. The V gene's germline CDR1 is MDHEN and CDR2 SYDVKM. V trimming: 8 bases; J trimming: 3 bases; junction bases outside the gene matches: 15. There are 16 residues in the CDR3.

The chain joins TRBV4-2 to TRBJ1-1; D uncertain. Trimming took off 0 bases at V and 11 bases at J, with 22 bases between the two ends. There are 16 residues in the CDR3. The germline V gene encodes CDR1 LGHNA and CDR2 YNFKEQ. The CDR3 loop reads CASSQDAEGWASRAFF. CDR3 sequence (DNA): TGTGCCAGCAGCCAAGATGCGGAGGGCTGGGCTTCTCGGGCTTTCTTT.

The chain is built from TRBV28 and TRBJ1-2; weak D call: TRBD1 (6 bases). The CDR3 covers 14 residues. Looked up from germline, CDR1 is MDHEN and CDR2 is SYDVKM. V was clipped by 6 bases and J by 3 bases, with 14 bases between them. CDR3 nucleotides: TGTGCCAGCAGACTTCTGGACAGCGACTATGGCTACACCTTC. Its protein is CASRLLDSDYGYTF.

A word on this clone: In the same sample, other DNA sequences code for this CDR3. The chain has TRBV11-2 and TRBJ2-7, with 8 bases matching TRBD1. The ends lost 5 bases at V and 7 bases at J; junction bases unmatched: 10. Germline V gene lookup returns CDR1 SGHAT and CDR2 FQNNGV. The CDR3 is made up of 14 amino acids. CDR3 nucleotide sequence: TGTGCCAGCAGCCTTGTGGGGACAGGATATGAGCAGTACTTC. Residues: CASSLVGTGYEQYF.

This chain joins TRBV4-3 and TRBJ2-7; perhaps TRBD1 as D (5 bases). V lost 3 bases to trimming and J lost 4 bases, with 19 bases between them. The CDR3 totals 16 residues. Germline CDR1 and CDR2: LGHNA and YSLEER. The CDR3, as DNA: TGCGCCAGCAGCCACCCCGAGGAAGGGGCTGTTTACGAGCAGTACTTC. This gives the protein CASSHPEEGAVYEQYF.

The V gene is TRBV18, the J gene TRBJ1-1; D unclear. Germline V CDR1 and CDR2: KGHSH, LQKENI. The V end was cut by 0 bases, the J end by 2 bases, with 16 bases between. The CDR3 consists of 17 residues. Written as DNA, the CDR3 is TGTGCCAGCTCACCACCGCGGGTAGGCAACATCAACACTGAAGCTTTCTTT. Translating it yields CASSPPRVGNINTEAFF.

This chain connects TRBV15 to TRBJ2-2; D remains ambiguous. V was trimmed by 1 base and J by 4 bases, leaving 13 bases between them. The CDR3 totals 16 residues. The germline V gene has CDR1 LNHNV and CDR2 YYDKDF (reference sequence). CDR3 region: CATSRGPPVVTGELFF. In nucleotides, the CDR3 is TGTGCCACCAGCAGAGGACCCCCAGTAGTCACCGGGGAGCTGTTTTTT.

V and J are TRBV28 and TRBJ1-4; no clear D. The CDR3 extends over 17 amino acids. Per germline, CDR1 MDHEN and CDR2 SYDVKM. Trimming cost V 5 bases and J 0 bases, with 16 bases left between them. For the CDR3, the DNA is TGTGCCAGCAGTCAACACTGGGAATTACCAACTAATGAAAAACTGTTTTTT. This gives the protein CASSQHWELPTNEKLFF.

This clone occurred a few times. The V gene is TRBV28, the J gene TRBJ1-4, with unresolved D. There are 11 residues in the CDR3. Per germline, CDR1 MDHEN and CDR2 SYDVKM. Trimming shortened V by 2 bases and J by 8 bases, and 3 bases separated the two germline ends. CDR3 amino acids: CASSLTEKLFF. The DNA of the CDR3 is TGTGCCAGCAGTTTAACGGAAAAACTGTTTTTT.

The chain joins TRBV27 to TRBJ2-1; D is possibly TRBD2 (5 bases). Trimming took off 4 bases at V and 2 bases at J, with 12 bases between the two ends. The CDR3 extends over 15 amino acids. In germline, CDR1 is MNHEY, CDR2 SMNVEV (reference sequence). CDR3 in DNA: TGTGCCAGCAGTTATAGCGACACCCCCTACAATGAGCAGTTCTTC. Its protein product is CASSYSDTPYNEQFF.

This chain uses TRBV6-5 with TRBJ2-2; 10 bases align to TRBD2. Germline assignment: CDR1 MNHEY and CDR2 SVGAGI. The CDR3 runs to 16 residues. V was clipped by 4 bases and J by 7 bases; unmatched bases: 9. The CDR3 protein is CASSLGLAGEDGELFF. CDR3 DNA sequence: TGTGCCAGCAGTTTGGGGCTAGCGGGAGAAGACGGGGAGCTGTTTTTT.

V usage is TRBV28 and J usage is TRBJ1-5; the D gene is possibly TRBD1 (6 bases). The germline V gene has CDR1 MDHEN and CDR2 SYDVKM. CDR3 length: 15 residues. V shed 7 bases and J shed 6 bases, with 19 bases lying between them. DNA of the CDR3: TGTGCCAGCACCCCGTCATATCAGGGGAGTCAGCCCCAGCATTTT. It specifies CASTPSYQGSQPQHF.

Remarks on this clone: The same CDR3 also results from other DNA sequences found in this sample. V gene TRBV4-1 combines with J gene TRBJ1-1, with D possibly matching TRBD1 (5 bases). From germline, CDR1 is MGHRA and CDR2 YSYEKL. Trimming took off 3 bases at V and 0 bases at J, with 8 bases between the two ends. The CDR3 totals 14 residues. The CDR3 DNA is TGCGCCAGCAGCCAGGGGGGGATGAACACTGAAGCTTTCTTT. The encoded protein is CASSQGGMNTEAFF.

Here the CDR3 reads CASSSGDSYNEQFF. CDR3 DNA: TGTGCCAGTAGTAGCGGAGACTCCTACAATGAGCAGTTCTTC. This chain joins TRBV19 and TRBJ2-1; D uncertain. Germline CDR1 LNHDA, CDR2 SQIVND (reference sequence). The CDR3 runs 14 residues. The V gene lost 4 bases and the J gene lost 0 bases, with 7 bases spanning the gap.